One sample yielded the 29 T cell receptor beta chains listed below, sequenced in a study of T cell responses to AZD1222 COVID-19 vaccine. The data were produced by immunoSEQ multiplex PCR, yet TCRdb's version contains in-frame clones alone and is incomplete. The data show 70,000 to 90,000 clones, approximately 85% seen once. The sequencing here drew on peripheral blood, taken 28 days after the second AZD1222 dose. Receptors originate from an adult who received the AZD1222 COVID-19 vaccine.

The J gene is TRBJ1-1, the V gene TRBV5-4; tentatively, D is TRBD1 (6 bases). V dropped 6 bases and J dropped 6 bases, with 15 bases sitting between them. The CDR3 spans 13 residues. Looked up from germline, CDR1 is SGHNT and CDR2 is YYREEE (reference sequence). CDR3 protein: CASKGVGGAEAFF. CDR3 nucleotide sequence: TGTGCCAGCAAGGGGGTGGGTGGGGCTGAAGCTTTCTTT. Filled out from reference TRBV5-4 and TRBJ1-1, the complete variable domain reads ETGVTQSPTHLIKTRGQQVTLRCSSQSGHNTVSWYQQALGQGPQFIFQYYREEENGRGNFPPRFSGLQFPNYSSELNVNALELDDSALYLCASKGVGGAEAFFGQGTRLTVV.

The chain recombines TRBV3-1 (or the pseudogene TRBV3-2) with TRBJ2-7; D is undetermined. CDR3 length: 17 amino acids. Germline V gene sequence: CDR1 LGHDT, CDR2 YNNKEL (reference sequence). V was shortened by 0 bases and J by 6 bases, with 21 bases between the two germline ends. CDR3 amino acids: CASSQEVPPIKGCEQYV. CDR3 coding DNA: TGTGCCAGCAGCCAAGAAGTCCCCCCCATCAAGGGATGCGAGCAGTACGTC.

The chain joins TRBV5-1 to TRBJ1-1; TRBD1 matches at 9 bases. V lost 5 bases to trimming and J lost 3 bases; unmatched junction nucleotides: 8. The CDR3 runs to 15 residues. Per the germline V gene, CDR1 is SGHRS and CDR2 is YFSETQ. Written as DNA, the CDR3 is TGCGCCAGCAGTCCCGGGACAGGGTTTGACACTGAAGCTTTCTTT. Its translation: CASSPGTGFDTEAFF.

This chain connects TRBV11-3 to TRBJ2-1, with 14 bases matching TRBD2. The CDR3 runs 17 residues. Germline V gene data show CDR1 as SGHNT and CDR2 as YENEEA. V gave up 6 bases and J gave up 8 bases; unmatched junction bases: 12. The CDR3 coding sequence is TGTGCCAGCAGTCATGGACTAGCGGGAGGCCGGGGCGATGAGCAGTTCTTC. Protein: CASSHGLAGGRGDEQFF.

DNA for the CDR3: TGTGCCAGCAGCTTGGGACAGGGGGCCCCATTTAACCAGCCCCAGCATTTT. Protein sequence: CASSLGQGAPFNQPQHF. This sequence joins TRBV5-5 and TRBJ1-5; TRBD1 matches at 10 bases. J lost 7 bases, V lost 0 bases, and 10 bases had no gene match. This CDR3 is built from 17 residues. Germline V gives CDR1 SGHKS, CDR2 YYEKEE (reference sequence). The entire variable domain, with the rest obtained from reference TRBV5-5 and TRBJ1-5, is as follows: DAGVTQSPTHLIKTRGQQVTLRCSPISGHKSVSWYQQVLGQGPQFIFQYYEKEERGRGNFPDRFSARQFPNYSSELNVNALLLGDSALYLCASSLGQGAPFNQPQHFGDGTRLSIL.

The rearrangement uses TRBV2 and TRBJ1-2; D is perhaps TRBD1 (6 bases). CDR1 and CDR2 (germline): SNHLY, FYNNEI. Trimming took 3 bases from V and 3 from J, leaving 14 bases between them. This CDR3 has 15 amino acids. This CDR3 reads CASSDSAGAHYGYTF. CDR3 bases: TGTGCCAGCAGTGATTCTGCAGGGGCCCACTATGGCTACACCTTC.

The chain employs TRBV24-1 and TRBJ1-4; TRBD1 matches at 9 bases. The V and J ends lost 4 bases and 3 bases, in that order; junction bases with no gene match: 5. In germline, CDR1 is KGHDR, CDR2 SFDVKD. CDR3 size: 16 residues. CDR3 loop: CATSDPGQGSNEKLFF. CDR3 bases: TGTGCCACCAGTGACCCCGGACAGGGGTCTAATGAAAAACTGTTTTTT.

V gene TRBV9 combines with J gene TRBJ2-2; TRBD1 aligns across 7 bases. Germline CDR1 and CDR2: SGDLS and YYNGEE. Unmatched junction bases numbered 7, after V lost 0 bases and J lost 8 bases. The length of the CDR3 is 15 residues. For the CDR3, the DNA is TGTGCCAGCAGCGTAGCTCCGACAGGGATTGGGGAGCTGTTTTTT. Translated: CASSVAPTGIGELFF.

Points on this clone: At the DNA level, this CDR3 is encoded by other sequences in the same sample as well. The chain uses TRBV28 and TRBJ1-2, with D maybe TRBD1 (5 bases). The length of the CDR3 is 14 residues. V was cut by 5 bases and J by 5 bases, with 15 bases left in between. Germline CDR1 is MDHEN and CDR2 is SYDVKM. The CDR3 region has the DNA TGTGCCAGCAGTCTGCAGGGTCTGGGGTATGGCTACACCTTC. It encodes CASSLQGLGYGYTF.

The rearrangement joins TRBV18 to TRBJ1-1, with unresolved D. The CDR3 totals 16 residues. The V gene's germline CDR1 is KGHSH and CDR2 LQKENI. Trimming pared 1 base from V and 1 base from J, leaving 13 bases between. DNA for the CDR3: TGTGCCAGCTCACCACTGACTGCGGATTGGAACACTGAAGCTTTCTTT. Amino acid sequence: CASSPLTADWNTEAFF.

V is TRBV2 and J is TRBJ1-2, with no clear D. The CDR3 is 13 amino acids. The V gene's germline CDR1 is SNHLY and CDR2 FYNNEI. The V gene lost 6 bases and the J gene lost 3 bases, with 11 bases spanning the gap. CDR3 nucleotides: TGTGCCAGCAGACTCGGCGGGGACTATGGCTACACCTTC. It specifies CASRLGGDYGYTF.

This clone came up a few times. The V call is TRBV28, the J call TRBJ1-2, with D tentatively TRBD1 (5 bases). Looked up from germline, CDR1 is MDHEN and CDR2 is SYDVKM. The CDR3 runs to 14 residues. The V end lost 3 bases, the J end lost 7 bases, and 15 bases lay between the germline ends. Here the CDR3 DNA reads TGTGCCAGCAGTTTTGGGACGAAAATGGGTGGCTACACCTTC. Encoded protein: CASSFGTKMGGYTF.

The chain employs TRBV10-3 and TRBJ2-1; 10 positions match TRBD2. The V gene's germline CDR1 is ENHRY and CDR2 SYGVKD. CDR3 length: 17 residues. Trimming removed 4 bases from V and 2 bases from J; junction bases left unmatched: 8. The CDR3 nucleotides read TGTGCCATCAGTGGGAATAGCGGGAGGCAAACCTACAATGAGCAGTTCTTC. Amino acid sequence: CAISGNSGRQTYNEQFF.

The chain uses TRBV4-2 and TRBJ1-1; weak D call: TRBD1 (6 bases). With 0 bases removed from V and 2 bases from J, the gap between germline ends came to 16 bases. CDR3 length equals 17 residues. Germline CDR1 is LGHNA and CDR2 is YNFKEQ. The CDR3 protein is CASSQDAPGTLNTEAFF. The CDR3 DNA is TGTGCCAGCAGCCAAGATGCACCCGGGACACTTAACACTGAAGCTTTCTTT.

This chain connects TRBV18 to TRBJ2-2; no firm D call. Germline assignment: CDR1 KGHSH and CDR2 LQKENI. This CDR3 is 17 amino acids long. V lost 3 bases to trimming and J lost 5 bases, with 19 bases between them. The CDR3 nucleotides read TGTGCCAGCTCACCCACGAACCGTCTCACCAGTACCGGGGAGCTGTTTTTT. Residues: CASSPTNRLTSTGELFF.

The chain couples TRBV6-5 to TRBJ2-7; D may be TRBD2 (7 bases). The V and J ends lost 5 bases and 2 bases respectively, with 13 bases between them. The germline V gene has CDR1 MNHEY and CDR2 SVGAGI. The CDR3 consists of 14 residues. In DNA, the CDR3 is TGTGCCAGCAGTACTGGGGGGGCAACCTACGAGCAGTACGTC. Protein: CASSTGGATYEQYV.

The gene calls are TRBV5-1 and TRBJ2-2, with D unclear. The V gene lost 5 bases and the J gene lost 4 bases, with 9 bases spanning the gap. Looked up from germline, CDR1 is SGHRS and CDR2 is YFSETQ. The CDR3 spans 13 residues. CDR3 in amino acids: CASREAITGELFF. Here the CDR3 DNA reads TGCGCCAGCAGAGAGGCTATCACCGGGGAGCTGTTTTTT.

This chain connects TRBV6-2 or TRBV6-3 to TRBJ1-1, with D unresolved. Trimming left V 6 bases short and J 1 base short, with 30 bases between. This CDR3 has 20 amino acids. Germline V gene lookup returns CDR1 MNHEY and CDR2 SVGEGT. The CDR3, as DNA: TGTGCCAGCAGGCCTCTAGCCCGTTCGGGGTATGGTCTGACGAACACTGAAGCTTTCTTT. Its translation is CASRPLARSGYGLTNTEAFF.

The chain recombines TRBV7-2 with TRBJ1-1, with 9 bases aligning to TRBD1. CDR1 is SGHTA and CDR2 is FQGNSA in the germline V gene. Trimming removed 3 bases from V and 11 bases from J; junction bases left unmatched: 4. This CDR3 region has 12 residues. Written as DNA, the CDR3 is TGTGCCAGCAGCTTTACAGGGGGCTTCGCTTTCTTT. It yields the protein CASSFTGGFAFF. The full variable domain, completed using reference TRBV7-2 and TRBJ1-1, is GAGVSQSPSNKVTEKGKDVELRCDPISGHTALYWYRQSLGQGLEFLIYFQGNSAPDKSGLPSDRFSAERTGGSVSTLTIQRTQQEDSAVYLCASSFTGGFAFFGQGTRLTVV.

The genes are TRBV6-2 or TRBV6-3 and TRBJ2-7; 9 bases match TRBD1. The CDR3 contains 16 residues. The trim removed 5 bases at V and 5 bases at J, leaving 13 bases unmatched. In germline, CDR1 is MNHEY, CDR2 SVGEGT. The CDR3 nucleotides read TGTGCCAGCAGTCGATTTCCCGGGACAGGGTTTAACGAGCAGTACTTC. It yields the protein CASSRFPGTGFNEQYF.

The V and J genes are TRBV18 and TRBJ1-2; 7 bases are shared with TRBD1. Germline CDR1 reads KGHSH; CDR2 reads LQKENI. V lost 3 bases to trimming and J lost 6 bases; unmatched junction nucleotides: 4. CDR3 length: 13 residues. The CDR3 region has the DNA TGTGCCAGCTCACCGGACAGGCAGCATGGCTACACCTTC. Amino acids: CASSPDRQHGYTF.

The J gene is TRBJ2-5, the V gene TRBV5-1; either TRBD1 or TRBD2 may fit D (5 bases each). The germline gives CDR1 SGHRS, CDR2 YFSETQ. Trimming removed 0 bases from V and 2 bases from J, with 8 bases in between. This CDR3 spans 14 amino acids. The chain's CDR3 is CASSLAGTQETQYF. CDR3 DNA sequence: TGCGCCAGCAGCTTGGCCGGGACGCAAGAGACCCAGTACTTC.

This chain links TRBV10-1 with TRBJ1-5; no clear D. Germline CDR1 and CDR2: WNHNN and SYGVQD (reference sequence). V lost 6 bases, J lost 2 bases, and 8 bases lay in between. CDR3 size: 13 residues. In nucleotides, the CDR3 is TGCGCCAGCAGCTCTGACGGCAATCAGCCCCAGCATTTT. As protein: CASSSDGNQPQHF.

The chain couples TRBV28 to TRBJ2-3; D is ambiguous. The CDR3 runs to 13 residues. V lost 2 bases, J lost 6 bases, and 9 bases lay in between. Germline CDR1 reads MDHEN; CDR2 reads SYDVKM. Here the CDR3 reads CASSLNVGDTQYF. The CDR3 nucleotides are TGTGCCAGCAGTTTAAACGTGGGGGATACGCAGTATTTT.

The V and J genes are TRBV19 and TRBJ1-1, with no clear D. V was trimmed by 7 bases and J by 5 bases, leaving 23 bases between them. Germline loops: CDR1 LNHDA, CDR2 SQIVND (reference sequence). The CDR3 has 16 amino acids. The CDR3 DNA reads TGTGCCAGTACCGAGGAAGGAATCGGACTGGGGACTGAAGCTTTCTTT. It yields the protein CASTEEGIGLGTEAFF.

This rearrangement joins TRBV6-5 to TRBJ1-5; 7 bases are a match to TRBD1. Trimming took 6 bases from V and 4 from J; bases not matched to a gene: 6. Germline V CDR1 and CDR2: MNHEY, SVGAGI. The CDR3 has 14 residues. The DNA of the CDR3 is TGTGCCAGCAGGACGACAGGGCTAAATCAGCCCCAGCATTTT. Protein product: CASRTTGLNQPQHF.

CDR3 nucleotide sequence: TGTGCCAGCAGAGTAGCCCCTCGAGACAGGGGAGGTGAAGCTTTCTTT. This codes for CASRVAPRDRGGEAFF. The chain is built from TRBV2 and TRBJ1-1; TRBD1 agrees at 8 bases. The junction had 16 bases not matched to a gene; V was cut back by 6 bases and J by 7 bases. This CDR3 spans 16 amino acids. CDR1 is SNHLY and CDR2 is FYNNEI in the germline V gene.

The V gene is TRBV7-9, the J gene TRBJ2-3; TRBD2 agrees at 9 bases. The junction had 1 base not matched to a gene; V was cut back by 0 bases and J by 0 bases. The CDR3 is 16 amino acids. Germline V lookup: CDR1 SEHNR, CDR2 FQNEAQ (reference sequence). CDR3 in DNA: TGTGCCAGCAGCTTAGCGGCGGGGGGGAGCACAGATACGCAGTATTTT. It specifies CASSLAAGGSTDTQYF. Drawing the rest from reference TRBV7-9 and TRBJ2-3, the complete variable domain is DTGVSQNPRHKITKRGQNVTFRCDPISEHNRLYWYRQTLGQGPEFLTYFQNEAQLEKSRLLSDRFSAERPKGSFSTLEIQRTEQGDSAMYLCASSLAAGGSTDTQYFGPGTRLTVL.

Notes on this clone: The junction does not match germline at one end; this may be a read error. CDR3 sequence: CASSVSSGVRNNEQFF. The CDR3, as DNA: TGTGCCAGCAGTGTATCTAGCGGGGTGAGGAACAATGAGCAGTTCTTC. The chain carries TRBV27 and TRBJ2-1, with TRBD2 matching 9 bases. CDR1 MNHEY and CDR2 SMNVEV come from the germline V gene (reference sequence). The CDR3 is 16 residues long.